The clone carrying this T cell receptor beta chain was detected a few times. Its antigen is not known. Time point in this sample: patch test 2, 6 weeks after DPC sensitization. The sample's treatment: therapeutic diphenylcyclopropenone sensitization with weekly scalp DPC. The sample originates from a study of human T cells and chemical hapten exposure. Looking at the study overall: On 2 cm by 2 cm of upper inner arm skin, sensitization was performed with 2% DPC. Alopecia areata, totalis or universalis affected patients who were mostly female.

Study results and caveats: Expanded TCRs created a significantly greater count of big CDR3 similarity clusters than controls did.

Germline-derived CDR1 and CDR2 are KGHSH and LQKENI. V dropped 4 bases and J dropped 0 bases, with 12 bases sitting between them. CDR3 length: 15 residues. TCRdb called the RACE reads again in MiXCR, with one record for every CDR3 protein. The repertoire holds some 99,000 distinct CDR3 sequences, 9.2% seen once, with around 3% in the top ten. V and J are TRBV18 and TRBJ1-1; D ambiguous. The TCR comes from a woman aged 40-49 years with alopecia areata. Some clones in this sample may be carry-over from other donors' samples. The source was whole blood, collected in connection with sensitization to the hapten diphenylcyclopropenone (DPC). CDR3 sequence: CASSQEMEVNTEAFF. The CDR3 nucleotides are TGTGCCAGCTCACAGGAGATGGAGGTGAACACTGAAGCTTTCTTT.